This T cell receptor beta chain was recovered during a study of blood T cell repertoires in COVID-19. Study information: Acute and convalescent COVID-19 specimens originated in the United States, Italy and Spain. T cells, B-cell-depleted T cells, or PBMCs provided the cDNA or gDNA that served as material.

Study members were between roughly 18 and 89 years old and lived in some 26 US regions. Generated by immunoSEQ multiplex PCR, the TCRdb table keeps only in-frame clones and is missing some. The sample carries around 190,000 clones, roughly 88% recorded once. J gave up 7 bases and V 6 bases, and 6 bases lay outside the gene matches. The CDR3 runs 14 residues. The germline V gene encodes CDR1 SNHLY and CDR2 FYNNEI. This clone is a singleton in its sample. The material sequenced was PBMCs or T cells enriched from blood (not recorded which). The chain uses TRBV2 and TRBJ1-6, with 7 bases that match TRBD1. This TCR was recovered from a man in his forties with acute COVID-19. The CDR3 coding sequence is TGTGCCAGCAGACAGGGGACGTCGAATTCACCCCTCCACTTT. It is translated as CASRQGTSNSPLHF.